This record covers a single T cell receptor (beta chain). The data are from a study of blood T cell repertoires in COVID-19. Study information: Italy, Spain and the United States were the sources of the convalescent and acute COVID-19 samples. T cells, B-cell-depleted T cells, or PBMCs provided the cDNA or gDNA that served as material.

Germline trimming cut 5 bases from V and 4 bases from J; bases unmatched to any gene: 11. The CDR3 has 17 residues. Germline-derived CDR1 and CDR2 are LNHDA and SQIVND (reference sequence). As handled by the study authors: Reference gene primer amplification yielded estimated nucleated cell counts. TCRdb's table, derived via immunoSEQ multiplex PCR, lists solely in-frame clones and lacks some. D and trimming were read from the DNA, whereas the V and J calls and clone size are those reported in that table. In the table there are some 110,000 clones, about four fifths of which are singletons. What was sequenced was peripheral blood. The genes are TRBV19 and TRBJ1-6, with 7 bases aligning to TRBD1. The source is a woman over 75 with active or convalescent COVID-19. The CDR3 coding sequence is TGTGCCAGTAGTTTTGGGGACAGCTACGATTATAATTCACCCCTCCACTTT. Encoded protein: CASSFGDSYDYNSPLHF.